This entry is about one T cell receptor beta chain. What it recognizes is unknown. This specimen belongs to a study of identifying expanded T cells in peripheral blood. CDR3 size: 14 residues. Trimming pared 1 base from V and 2 bases from J, leaving 9 bases between. Germline V gene data show CDR1 as MNHNS and CDR2 as SASEGT. Collection occurred without any documented infections or immune events in donors. Findings and caveats of the study: Over two and four weeks, about 15 and 18 clones changed, versus approximately 1.1 between replicates.

The data were produced by immunoSEQ multiplex PCR, yet TCRdb's version contains in-frame clones alone and is incomplete. The data show about 94,000 clones, with around 90% seen just once and 5.5% to 7% held by the top ten. This clonotype originated in a person aged 18 to 75 in good health. The source material was blood. The J gene is TRBJ2-7, the V gene TRBV6-1; no clear D. The CDR3 region has the DNA TGTGCCAGCAGTGAAGGGCCTCCCCCCTACGAGCAGTACTTC. This translates into CASSEGPPPYEQYF.